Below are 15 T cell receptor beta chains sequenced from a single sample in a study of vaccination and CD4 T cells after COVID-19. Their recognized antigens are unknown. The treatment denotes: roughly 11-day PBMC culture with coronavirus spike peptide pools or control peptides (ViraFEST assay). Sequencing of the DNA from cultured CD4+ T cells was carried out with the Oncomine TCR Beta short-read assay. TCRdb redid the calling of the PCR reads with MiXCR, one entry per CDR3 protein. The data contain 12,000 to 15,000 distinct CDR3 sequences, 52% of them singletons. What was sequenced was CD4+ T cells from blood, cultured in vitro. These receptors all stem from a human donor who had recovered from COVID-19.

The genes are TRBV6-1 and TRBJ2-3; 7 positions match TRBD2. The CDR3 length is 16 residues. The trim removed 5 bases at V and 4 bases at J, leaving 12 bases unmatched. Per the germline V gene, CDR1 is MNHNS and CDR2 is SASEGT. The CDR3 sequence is CASSPSPRLAPDTQYF. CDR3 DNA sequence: TGTGCCAGCAGTCCCTCCCCTCGACTAGCCCCAGATACGCAGTATTTT.

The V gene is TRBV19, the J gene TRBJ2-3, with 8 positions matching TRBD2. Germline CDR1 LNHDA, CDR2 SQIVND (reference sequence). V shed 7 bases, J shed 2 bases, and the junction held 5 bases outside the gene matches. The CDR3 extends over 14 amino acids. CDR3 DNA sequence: TGTGCCAGTAAACTAGCGGCCCACACAGATACGCAGTATTTT. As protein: CASKLAAHTDTQYF.

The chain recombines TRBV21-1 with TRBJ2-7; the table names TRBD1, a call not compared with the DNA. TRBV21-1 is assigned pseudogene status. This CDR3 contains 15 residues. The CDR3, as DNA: TGTGCCAGCAGCCTAAGAGGTCCAGGGGCCTACGAGCAGTACTTC. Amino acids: CASSLRGPGAYEQYF.

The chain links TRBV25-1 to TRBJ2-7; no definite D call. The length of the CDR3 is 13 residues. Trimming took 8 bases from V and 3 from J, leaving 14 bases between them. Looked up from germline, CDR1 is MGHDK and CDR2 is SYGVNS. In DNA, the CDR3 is TGTGCCAGCTTAGAGGAGCCGCGCTACGAGCAGTACTTC. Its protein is CASLEEPRYEQYF.

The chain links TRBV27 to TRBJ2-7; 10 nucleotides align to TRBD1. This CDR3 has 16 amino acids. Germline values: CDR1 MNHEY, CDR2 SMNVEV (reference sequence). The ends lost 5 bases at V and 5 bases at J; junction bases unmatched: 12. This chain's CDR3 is CASSHPPGTGANEQYF. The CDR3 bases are TGTGCCAGCAGTCACCCACCCGGGACAGGGGCCAACGAGCAGTACTTC.

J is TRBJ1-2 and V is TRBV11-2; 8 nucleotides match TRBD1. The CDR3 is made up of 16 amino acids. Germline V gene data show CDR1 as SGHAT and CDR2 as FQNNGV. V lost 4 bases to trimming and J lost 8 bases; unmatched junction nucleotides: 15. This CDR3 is CASSSQRRGLQGGYTF. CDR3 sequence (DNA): TGTGCCAGCAGCTCGCAGCGCAGGGGGCTTCAAGGGGGCTACACCTTC.

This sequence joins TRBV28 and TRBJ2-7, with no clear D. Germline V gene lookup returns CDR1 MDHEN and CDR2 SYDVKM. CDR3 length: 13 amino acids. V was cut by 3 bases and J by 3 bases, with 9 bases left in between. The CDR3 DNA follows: TGTGCCAGCAGTTTTCTTAACAGCTACGAGCAGTACTTC. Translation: CASSFLNSYEQYF.

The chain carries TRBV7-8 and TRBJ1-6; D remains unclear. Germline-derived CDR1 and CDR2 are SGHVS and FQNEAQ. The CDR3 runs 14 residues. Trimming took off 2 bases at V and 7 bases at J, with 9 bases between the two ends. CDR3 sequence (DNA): TGTGCCAGCAGCTTACAACTGATGAATTCACCCCTCCACTTT. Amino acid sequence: CASSLQLMNSPLHF.

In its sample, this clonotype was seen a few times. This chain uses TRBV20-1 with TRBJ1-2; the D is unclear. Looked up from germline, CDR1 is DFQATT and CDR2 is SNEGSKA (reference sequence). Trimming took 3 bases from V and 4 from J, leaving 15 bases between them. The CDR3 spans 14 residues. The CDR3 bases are TGCAGTGCTAGTCTCGTGCGACCTACCTATGGCTACACCTTC. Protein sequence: CSASLVRPTYGYTF.

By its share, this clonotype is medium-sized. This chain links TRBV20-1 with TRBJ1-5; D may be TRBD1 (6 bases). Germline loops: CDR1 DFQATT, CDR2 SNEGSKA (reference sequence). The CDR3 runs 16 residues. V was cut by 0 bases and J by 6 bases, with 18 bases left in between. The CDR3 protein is CSARDGVRGTSQPQHF. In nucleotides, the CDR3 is TGCAGTGCTAGAGATGGGGTCAGGGGCACCAGTCAGCCCCAGCATTTT.

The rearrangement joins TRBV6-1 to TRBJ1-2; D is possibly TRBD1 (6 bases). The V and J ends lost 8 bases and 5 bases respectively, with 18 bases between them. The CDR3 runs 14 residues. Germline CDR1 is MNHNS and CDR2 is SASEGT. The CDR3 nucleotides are TGTGCCAGCCTCGCAGCCGGGACAATTTATGGCTACACCTTC. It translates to CASLAAGTIYGYTF.

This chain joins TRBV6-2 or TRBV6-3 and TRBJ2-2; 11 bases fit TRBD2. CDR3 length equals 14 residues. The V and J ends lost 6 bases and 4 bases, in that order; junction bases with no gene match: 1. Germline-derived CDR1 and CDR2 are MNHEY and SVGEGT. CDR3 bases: TGTGCCAGCAGAACTAGCGGGGGCACCGGGGAGCTGTTTTTT. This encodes CASRTSGGTGELFF.

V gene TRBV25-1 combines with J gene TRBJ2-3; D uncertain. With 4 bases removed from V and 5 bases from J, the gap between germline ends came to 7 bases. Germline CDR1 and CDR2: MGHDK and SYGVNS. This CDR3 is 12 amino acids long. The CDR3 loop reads CASSAVVDTQYF. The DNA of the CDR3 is TGTGCCAGCAGTGCAGTAGTAGATACGCAGTATTTT.

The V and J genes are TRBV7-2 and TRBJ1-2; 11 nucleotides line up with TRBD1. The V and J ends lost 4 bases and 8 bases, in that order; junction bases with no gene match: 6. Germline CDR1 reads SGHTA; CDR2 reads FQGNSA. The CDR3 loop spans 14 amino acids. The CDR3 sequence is CASSSGQGAAGYTF. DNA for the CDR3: TGTGCCAGCAGCTCCGGACAGGGGGCTGCAGGCTACACCTTC.

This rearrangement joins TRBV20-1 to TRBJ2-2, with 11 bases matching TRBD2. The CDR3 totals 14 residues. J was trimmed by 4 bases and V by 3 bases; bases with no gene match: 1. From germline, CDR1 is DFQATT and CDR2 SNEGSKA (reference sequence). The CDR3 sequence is CSASGLAGTGELFF. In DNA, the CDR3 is TGCAGTGCTAGCGGACTAGCGGGCACCGGGGAGCTGTTTTTT.